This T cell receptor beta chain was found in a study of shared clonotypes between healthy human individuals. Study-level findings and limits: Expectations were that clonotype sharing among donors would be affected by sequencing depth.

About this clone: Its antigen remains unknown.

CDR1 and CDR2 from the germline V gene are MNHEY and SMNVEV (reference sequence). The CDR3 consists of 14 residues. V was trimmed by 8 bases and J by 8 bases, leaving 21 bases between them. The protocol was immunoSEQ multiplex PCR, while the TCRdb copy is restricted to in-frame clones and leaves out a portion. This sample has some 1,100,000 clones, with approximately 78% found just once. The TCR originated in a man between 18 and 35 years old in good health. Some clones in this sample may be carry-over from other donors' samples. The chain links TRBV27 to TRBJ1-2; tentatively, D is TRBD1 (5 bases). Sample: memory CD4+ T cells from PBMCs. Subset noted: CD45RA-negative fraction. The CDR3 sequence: CASGPRGPGGGYTF. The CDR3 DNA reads TGTGCCAGCGGCCCACGGGGCCCTGGGGGGGGCTACACCTTC.